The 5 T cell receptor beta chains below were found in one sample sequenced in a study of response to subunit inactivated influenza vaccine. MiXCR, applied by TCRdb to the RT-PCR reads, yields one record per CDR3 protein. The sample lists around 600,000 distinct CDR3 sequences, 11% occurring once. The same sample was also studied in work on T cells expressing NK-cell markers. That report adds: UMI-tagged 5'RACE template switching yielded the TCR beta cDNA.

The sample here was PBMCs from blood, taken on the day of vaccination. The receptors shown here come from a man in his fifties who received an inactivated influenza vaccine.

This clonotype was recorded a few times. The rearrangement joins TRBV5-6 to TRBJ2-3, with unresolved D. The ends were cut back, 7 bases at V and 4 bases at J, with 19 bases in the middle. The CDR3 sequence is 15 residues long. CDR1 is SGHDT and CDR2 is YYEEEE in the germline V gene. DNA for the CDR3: TGTGCCAGCCGCTCCAGGCAATCAAGTCCAGATACGCAGTATTTT. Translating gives CASRSRQSSPDTQYF.

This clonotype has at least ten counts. The CDR3 DNA reads as TGTGCCATCGAGACTAGCGGGAGGAATGAGCAGTTCTTC. Its translation is CAIETSGRNEQFF. This chain links TRBV10-3 with TRBJ2-1; the match to TRBD2 covers 13 bases. Germline values: CDR1 ENHRY, CDR2 SYGVKD. This CDR3 has 13 residues. J was trimmed by 7 bases and V by 8 bases; bases with no gene match: 2.

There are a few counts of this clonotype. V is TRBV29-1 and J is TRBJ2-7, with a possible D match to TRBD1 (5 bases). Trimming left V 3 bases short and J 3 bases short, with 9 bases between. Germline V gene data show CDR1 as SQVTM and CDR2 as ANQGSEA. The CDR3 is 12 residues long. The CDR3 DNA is TGCAGCGTTGACGGGCAGGGCTACGAGCAGTACTTC. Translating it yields CSVDGQGYEQYF.

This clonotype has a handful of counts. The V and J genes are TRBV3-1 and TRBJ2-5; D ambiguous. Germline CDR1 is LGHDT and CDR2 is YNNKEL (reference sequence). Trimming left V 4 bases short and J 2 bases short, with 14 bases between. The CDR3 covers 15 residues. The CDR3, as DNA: TGTGCCAGCAGCCCGGACCCGCTGGGACAAGAGACCCAGTACTTC. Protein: CASSPDPLGQETQYF.

The CDR3 loop is CATSRFLENTIYF. Written as DNA, the CDR3 is TGTGCCACCAGCAGATTCCTTGAAAACACCATATATTTT. The chain is built from TRBV15 and TRBJ1-3, with unresolved D. Germline V gene lookup returns CDR1 LNHNV and CDR2 YYDKDF (reference sequence). The CDR3 extends over 13 amino acids. Trimming removed 2 bases from V and 6 bases from J, with 8 bases in between. The full variable domain, with the rest looked up from reference TRBV15 and TRBJ1-3, is DAMVIQNPRYQVTQFGKPVTLSCSQTLNHNVMYWYQQKSSQAPKLLFHYYDKDFNNEADTPDNFQSRRPNTSFCFLDIRSPGLGDTAMYLCATSRFLENTIYFGEGSWLTVV.